This is a list of T cell receptor beta chains from one sample in a study of T cell repertoires in cytomegalovirus infection. These receptors are not linked to any known antigen. TCRdb itself ran the reads through MiXCR, one entry per CDR3 protein. Counted here are approximately 910,000 distinct CDR3 sequences, approximately 31% occurring once; the ten biggest clones make up 13%. The sample consisted of cultured CD8+ T cells from PBMCs, taken from culture after CMV antigen stimulation. Receptors originate from a human donor in good health (CMV status not recorded). Some clones in this sample may be carry-over from other donors' samples. CDR3s include the opening cysteine and the closing phenylalanine or tryptophan. The D gene is left open where the match is weak. Size values are once, few and many counts, or a class for expanded clones, and some rows have none.

>TRBV12-3/TRBV12-4|TRBJ2-2|-|-|15
CASSLDSENTGELFF
TGTGCCAGCAGTTTAGATAGCGAAAACACCGGGGAGCTGTTTTTT
>TRBV7-6|TRBJ2-2|few|-|13
CASSARRPGELFF
TGTGCCAGCAGCGCCCGGAGGCCCGGGGAGCTGTTTTTT
>TRBV6-1|TRBJ1-5|few|-|16
CASSERRGASNQPQHF
TGTGCCAGCAGTGAAAGGCGGGGGGCTAGCAATCAGCCCCAGCATTTT
>TRBV2|TRBJ2-1|few|-|13
CASEAGDYNEQFF
TGTGCCAGCGAGGCAGGGGACTACAATGAGCAGTTCTTC
>TRBV6-1|TRBJ2-7|few|TRBD1|17
CASSEAGPGQEEYEQYF
TGTGCCAGCAGTGAAGCGGGGCCGGGACAGGAAGAATACGAGCAGTACTTC
>TRBV27|TRBJ1-6|many|-|22
CASSFIGQLSLSSEFYNSPLHF
TGTGCCAGCAGTTTTATAGGACAGCTTAGCCTCTCGTCTGAGTTCTATAATTCACCCCTCCACTTT
>TRBV7-9|TRBJ1-2|few|-|8
CASSPYTF
TGTGCCAGCAGCCCCTACACCTTC
>TRBV28|TRBJ2-2|few|TRBD2|16
CASSLARTSETGELFF
TGTGCCAGCAGTTTGGCCCGGACTAGCGAGACCGGGGAGCTGTTTTTT
>TRBV15|TRBJ2-7|-|-|14
CATSGRGATYEQYF
TGTGCCACCAGCGGTCGGGGGGCTACCTACGAGCAGTACTTC
>TRBV10-3|TRBJ1-5|-|-|12
CAIREGGRPQHF
TGTGCCATCAGAGAAGGGGGGCGGCCCCAGCATTTT
>TRBV6-4|TRBJ2-5|-|-|13
CASSDGSRGTQYF
TGTGCCAGCAGTGACGGCAGCCGTGGGACCCAGTACTTC
>TRBV7-6|TRBJ1-1|many|-|13
CASSSARNTEAFF
TGTGCCAGCAGCTCGGCAAGAAACACTGAAGCTTTCTTT